The rows below give T cell receptor beta chains drawn from one sample of a study of control samples from healthy donors and cancer patients. TCRdb's copy holds only in-frame clones and misses some; the assay was immunoSEQ multiplex PCR. Seen here are about 160,000 clones, roughly 95% observed once, and the top ten hold approximately 1%. Sequencing was performed on blood. Source of these receptors: a woman aged 25 to 45 in good health. CDR3s include the opening cysteine and the closing phenylalanine or tryptophan. The D gene is left open where the match is weak. Clone size is stated in some rows and not others, as once, few, many or a class when expanded.

j_gene,abundance,v_gene,d_gene,CDR3nt,CDR3aa
TRBJ2-7,-,TRBV7-8,-,TGTGCCAGCAGCTTACGAAGCGGGTCTTCCTACGAGCAGTACTTC,CASSLRSGSSYEQYF
TRBJ1-5,-,TRBV19,TRBD1,TGTGCCAGTAGTACTAACAGGGGGCTTCAGCCCCAGCATTTT,CASSTNRGLQPQHF
TRBJ1-6,-,TRBV7-2,-,TGTGCCAGCAGCTTAGGTCAGACCCTAGGGTCCTATAATTCACCCCTCCACTTT,CASSLGQTLGSYNSPLHF
TRBJ1-4,-,TRBV5-6,-,TGTGCCAGCAGCTTCATGATGGGGGAGAAACTGTTTTTT,CASSFMMGEKLFF
TRBJ2-7,-,TRBV5-4,-,TGTGCCAGCAGCACCAGAGGGACGTACCCCTACGAGCAGTACTTC,CASSTRGTYPYEQYF
TRBJ1-2,-,TRBV18,-,TGTGCCAGCTCACCAGAGGTCATGGACTATGGCTACACCTTC,CASSPEVMDYGYTF
TRBJ1-1,-,TRBV5-1,-,TGCGCCAGCGGCCGACACCCGCGGACTGAAGCTTTCTTT,CASGRHPRTEAFF
TRBJ2-1,-,TRBV10-2,TRBD2,TGCGCGGGACTAGCGGGTAACAATGAGCAGTTCTTC,CAGLAGNNEQFF
TRBJ2-6,-,TRBV7-6,-,TGTGCCAGCAGCTTCCCAGGGTCCGGGGCCAACGTCCTGACTTTC,CASSFPGSGANVLTF
TRBJ2-5,-,TRBV15,TRBD1,TGTGCCACCAGCAGAGATCGACAGGGGTTCGAGACCCAGTACTTC,CATSRDRQGFETQYF
TRBJ1-6,once,TRBV21-1,-,TGTGCCAGCACCCTTGAAACGAGACAGGGCTATAATTCACCCCTCCACTTT,CASTLETRQGYNSPLHF
TRBJ2-1,-,TRBV27,TRBD2,TGTGCCAGCAGTTTCGACGGGACTAGCGGGAGGGCCTTACAAGGCGATGAGCAGTTCTTC,CASSFDGTSGRALQGDEQFF
TRBJ2-7,once,TRBV6-5,TRBD1,TGTGCCAGCAGTAGGACAGGTGCCTACGAGCAGTACTTC,CASSRTGAYEQYF
TRBJ2-1,-,TRBV3-1/TRBV3-2,-,TGTGCCAGCAGCCCTTACAGGGTTAATGAGCAGTTCTTC,CASSPYRVNEQFF
TRBJ1-3,-,TRBV5-1,TRBD1,TGCGCCAGCAGCATTAGACAGGGAAGGGGCGACACCATATATTTT,CASSIRQGRGDTIYF
TRBJ2-3,once,TRBV6-6,-,TGTGCCAGCGCCGGGACTGAAATTGATACGCAGTATTTT,CASAGTEIDTQYF
TRBJ1-2,-,TRBV27,TRBD1,TGTGCCAGCAGTCAGTACCCTACGACAGGGTGGGTGTGGGACTATGGCTACACCTTC,CASSQYPTTGWVWDYGYTF
TRBJ2-6,-,TRBV30,TRBD1,TGTGCCTGGAGGGACAGGGCTGGGGCCAACGTCCTGACTTTC,CAWRDRAGANVLTF
TRBJ1-1,-,TRBV11-3,-,TGTGCCAGCAGCTTTGGCAACACTGAAGCTTTCTTT,CASSFGNTEAFF
TRBJ2-1,-,TRBV6-1,TRBD1,TGTGCCAGCATCACGAGGGACAGGGCGGCAGGGGAGCAGTTCTTC,CASITRDRAAGEQFF
TRBJ2-1,-,TRBV5-1,-,TGCGCCAGCAGCACTGGTGGTAGGGGACACAATGAGCAGTTCTTC,CASSTGGRGHNEQFF
TRBJ2-1,-,TRBV6-5,-,TGTGCCAGCAGAGACGCGTCGTACTACAATGAGCAGTTCTTC,CASRDASYYNEQFF
TRBJ2-5,-,TRBV28,-,TGTGCCAGCACCCCCGGGGGTGGAGAGACCCAGTACTTC,CASTPGGGETQYF
TRBJ1-5,-,TRBV2,TRBD1,TGTGCCAGCAGCCCCACAGGGGGCCGTCAGCCCCAGCATTTT,CASSPTGGRQPQHF
TRBJ1-2,-,TRBV4-1,-,TGCGCCAGCAGCCAAGGATTCCGGGGGATTGACTATGGCTACACCTTC,CASSQGFRGIDYGYTF
TRBJ1-1,-,TRBV28,-,TGTGCCAGCCTGCAGGGAGACACTGAAGCTTTCTTT,CASLQGDTEAFF
TRBJ1-1,-,TRBV9,TRBD1,TGTGCCAGCAGCGTAGCTGGGACAGGGGAGTACACTGAAGCTTTCTTT,CASSVAGTGEYTEAFF
TRBJ1-5,-,TRBV9,-,TGTGCCAGCAGCGTAGCGGGGGGTAGCAATCAGCCCCAGCATTTT,CASSVAGGSNQPQHF
TRBJ1-1,-,TRBV7-9,-,TGTGCCAGCAGGGAGACGCACGAAGCTTTCTTT,CASRETHEAFF
TRBJ1-6,-,TRBV3-1/TRBV3-2,-,TGTGCCAGCAGCCAAGGCAGGGGAGATTCACCCCTCCACTTT,CASSQGRGDSPLHF
TRBJ2-3,-,TRBV2,-,TGTGCCAGCAGTGGGGTAGCGGAGAAATCTAGCACAGATACGCAGTATTTT,CASSGVAEKSSTDTQYF
TRBJ1-6,-,TRBV27,-,TGTGCCAGCAGTTTACGCAGCGAACGGTGGAATAATTCACCCCTCCACTTT,CASSLRSERWNNSPLHF
TRBJ1-2,-,TRBV28,TRBD1,TGTGCCAGCAGTTTAGGGGGACAGCTTAACTATGGCTACACCTTC,CASSLGGQLNYGYTF
TRBJ1-2,-,TRBV30,-,TGTGCCTGGAGTGTTAGGGCAGTAAACTATGGCTACACCTTC,CAWSVRAVNYGYTF
TRBJ2-2,-,TRBV27,-,TGTGCCAGCAGTTTAAGGGGCCGGAACACCGGGGAGCTGTTTTTT,CASSLRGRNTGELFF
TRBJ2-3,-,TRBV7-8,-,TGTGCCAGCAGCTTAGGAGGTACAGATACGCAGTATTTT,CASSLGGTDTQYF
TRBJ1-5,-,TRBV28,TRBD1,TGTGCCAGCAGTAAAGACCGGGACAGTTACAATCAGCCCCAGCATTTT,CASSKDRDSYNQPQHF
TRBJ2-1,-,TRBV13,-,TGTGCCAGCAGCGTGGGACTTACACCCCTCAATGAGCAGTTCTTC,CASSVGLTPLNEQFF
TRBJ2-3,-,TRBV4-2,TRBD2,TGTGCCAGCAGCCATCGACTAGCGGACGCAGATACGCAGTATTTT,CASSHRLADADTQYF
TRBJ2-4,-,TRBV19,TRBD2,TGTGCCAGTAGGAAACGACTAGCGGGATTAACGCTAGCCAAAAACATTCAGTACTTC,CASRKRLAGLTLAKNIQYF
TRBJ2-1,-,TRBV10-3,-,TGTGCCATCAGTGGTCAGGGGGGCCTCGATGAGCAGTTCTTC,CAISGQGGLDEQFF
TRBJ2-2,-,TRBV5-4,-,TGTGCCAGCAGCTTGGCCGCCGGGGAGCTGTTTTTT,CASSLAAGELFF
TRBJ1-5,-,TRBV28,-,TGTGCCAGCAGTTTTGTACAGGGTAGCAATCAGCCCCAGCATTTT,CASSFVQGSNQPQHF
TRBJ1-3,few,TRBV13,TRBD1,TGTGCCAGCAGCTTGGACAGGAGGCCTAACACCATATATTTT,CASSLDRRPNTIYF
TRBJ2-7,once,TRBV9,-,TGTGCCAGCAGCGTGGCGCCCACAGCCTACGAGCAGTACTTC,CASSVAPTAYEQYF
TRBJ1-5,-,TRBV27,-,TGTGCCAGCAGTTCGTGGGGCAATAGCAATCAGCCCCAGCATTTT,CASSSWGNSNQPQHF
TRBJ2-1,-,TRBV27,-,TGTGCCAGCAAGTTCAGAGGGAATGAGCAGTTCTTC,CASKFRGNEQFF
TRBJ1-2,-,TRBV6-1,TRBD1,TGTGCCAGCAGCCGGGACAGGGGCTATGGCTACACCTTC,CASSRDRGYGYTF
TRBJ2-3,-,TRBV28,TRBD2,TGTGCCAGCAGGCTAGCGGGAGCAGATACGCAGTATTTT,CASRLAGADTQYF
TRBJ2-3,-,TRBV2,-,TGTGCCAGCAGTGAATGGGTCAGCAGCACAGATACGCAGTATTTT,CASSEWVSSTDTQYF
TRBJ2-5,-,TRBV28,TRBD2,TGTGCCAGCAGCCCCGGGAGGGCTAGCGGGAGCTGGGGAGAGACCCAGTACTTC,CASSPGRASGSWGETQYF
TRBJ2-4,-,TRBV27,-,TGTGCCAGCAGTTCGACAGCATCGGGGGACATTCAGTACTTC,CASSSTASGDIQYF
TRBJ1-4,-,TRBV7-3,TRBD1,TGTGCCAGCAGCTCCTGCGACAGGGGCCCTAATGAAAAACTGTTTTTT,CASSSCDRGPNEKLFF